The clone carrying this TCR beta chain was picked up a small number of times. What it binds is not known. 5'-RACE, quantitative and with molecular barcodes, yielded the TCR beta libraries. TCRdb recomputed calls from the 5' RACE reads with MiXCR, one row per CDR3 protein. The top ten clones hold around 10% of a sample with about 190,000 distinct CDR3 sequences, about an eighth of them seen once. The entry originates in a study of CD8 T cells in ankylosing spondylitis. Study results and limitations: Past research had described some motif variants in reactive arthritis synovial fluid and blood. From matched ankylosing spondylitis synovial fluid, disease-linked clones were reportedly recovered at significantly enriched levels. Blood of patients with ankylosing spondylitis appeared to be characterized by a TCR beta motif of eight highly homologous variants.

The CDR3 extends over 16 amino acids. The chain has TRBV21-1 and TRBJ2-4. TRBV21-1 is tagged as a pseudogene. What was sequenced was blood, either unsorted or a sorted T cell fraction (not recorded which). The TCR was taken from a female donor with ankylosing spondylitis or in good health (not recorded which). The CDR3 loop reads CASVPNLSRAKNIQYF. CDR3 nucleotide sequence: TGTGCCAGCGTGCCTAACCTATCAAGAGCCAAAAACATTCAGTACTTC.